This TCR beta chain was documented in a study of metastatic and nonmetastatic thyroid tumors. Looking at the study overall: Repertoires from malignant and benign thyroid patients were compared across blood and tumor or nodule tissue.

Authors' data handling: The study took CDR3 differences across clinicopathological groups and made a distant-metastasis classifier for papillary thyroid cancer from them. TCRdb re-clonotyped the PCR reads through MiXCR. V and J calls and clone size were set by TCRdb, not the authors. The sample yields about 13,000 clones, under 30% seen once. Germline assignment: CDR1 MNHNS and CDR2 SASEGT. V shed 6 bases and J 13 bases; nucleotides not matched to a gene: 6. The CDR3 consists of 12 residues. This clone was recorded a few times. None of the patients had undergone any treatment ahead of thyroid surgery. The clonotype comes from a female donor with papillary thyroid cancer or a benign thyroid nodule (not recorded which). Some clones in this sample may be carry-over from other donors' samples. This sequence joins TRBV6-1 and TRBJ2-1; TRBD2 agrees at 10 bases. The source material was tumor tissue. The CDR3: CASRASGGGQFF. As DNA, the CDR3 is TGTGCCAGCAGAGCTAGCGGGGGAGGACAGTTCTTC.